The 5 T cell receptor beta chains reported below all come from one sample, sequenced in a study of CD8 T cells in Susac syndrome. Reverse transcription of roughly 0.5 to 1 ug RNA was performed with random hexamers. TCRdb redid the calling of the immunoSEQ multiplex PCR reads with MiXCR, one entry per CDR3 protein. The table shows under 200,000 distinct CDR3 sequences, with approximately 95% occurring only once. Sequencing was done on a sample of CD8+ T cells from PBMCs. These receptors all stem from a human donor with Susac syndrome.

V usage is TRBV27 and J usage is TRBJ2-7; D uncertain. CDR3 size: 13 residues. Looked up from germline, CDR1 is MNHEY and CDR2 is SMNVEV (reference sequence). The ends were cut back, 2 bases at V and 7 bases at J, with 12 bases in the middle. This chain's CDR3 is CASSLGPQVEQYF. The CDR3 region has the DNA TGTGCCAGCAGTTTAGGACCTCAGGTAGAGCAGTACTTC.

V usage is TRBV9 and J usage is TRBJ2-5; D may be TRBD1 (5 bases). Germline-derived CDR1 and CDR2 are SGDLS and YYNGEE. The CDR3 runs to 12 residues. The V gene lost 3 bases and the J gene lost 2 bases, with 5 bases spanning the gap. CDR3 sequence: CASSGQQETQYF. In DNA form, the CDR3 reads TGTGCCAGCAGCGGACAGCAAGAGACCCAGTACTTC.

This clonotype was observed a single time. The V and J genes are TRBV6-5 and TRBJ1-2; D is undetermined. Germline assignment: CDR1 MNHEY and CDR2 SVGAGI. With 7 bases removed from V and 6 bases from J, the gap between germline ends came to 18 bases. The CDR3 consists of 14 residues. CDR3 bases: TGTGCCAGCAATAACCCTGGATCGAGAGATGGCTACACCTTC. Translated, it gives CASNNPGSRDGYTF.

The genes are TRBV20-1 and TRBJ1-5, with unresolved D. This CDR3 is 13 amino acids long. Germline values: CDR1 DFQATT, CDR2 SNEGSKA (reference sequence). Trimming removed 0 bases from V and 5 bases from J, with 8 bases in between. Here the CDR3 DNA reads TGCAGTGCTAGAGATGGATTAGATCAGCCCCAGCATTTT. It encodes CSARDGLDQPQHF.

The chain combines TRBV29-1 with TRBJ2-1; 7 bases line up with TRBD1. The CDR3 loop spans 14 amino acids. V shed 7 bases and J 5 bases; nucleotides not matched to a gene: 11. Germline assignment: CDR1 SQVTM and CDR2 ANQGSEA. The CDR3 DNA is TGCAGCGCAGCACAACAGGGGTTGAACAATGAGCAGTTCTTC. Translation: CSAAQQGLNNEQFF.